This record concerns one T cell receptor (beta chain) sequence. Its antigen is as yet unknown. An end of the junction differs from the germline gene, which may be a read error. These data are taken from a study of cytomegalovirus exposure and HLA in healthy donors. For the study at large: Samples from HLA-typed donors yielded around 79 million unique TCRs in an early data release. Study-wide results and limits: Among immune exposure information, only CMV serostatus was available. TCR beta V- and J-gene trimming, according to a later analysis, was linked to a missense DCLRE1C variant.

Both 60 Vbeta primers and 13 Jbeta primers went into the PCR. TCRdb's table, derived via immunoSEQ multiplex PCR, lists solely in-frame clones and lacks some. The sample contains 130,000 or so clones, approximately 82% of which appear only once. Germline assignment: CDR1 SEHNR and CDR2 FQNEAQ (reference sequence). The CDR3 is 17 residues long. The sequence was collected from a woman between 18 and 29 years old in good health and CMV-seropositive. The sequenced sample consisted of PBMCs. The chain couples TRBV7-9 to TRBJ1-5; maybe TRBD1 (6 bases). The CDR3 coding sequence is TGTTCCAGCAGCTTTGGATCCGCAGGGGAGAGTTGGCAGCCCCAGCATTTT. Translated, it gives CSSSFGSAGESWQPQHF. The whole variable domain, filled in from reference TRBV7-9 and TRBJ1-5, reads DTGVSQNPRHKITKRGQNVTFRCDPISEHNRLYWYRQTLGQGPEFLTYFQNEAQLEKSRLLSDRFSAERPKGSFSTLEIQRTEQGDSAMYLCSSSFGSAGESWQPQHFGDGTRLSIL.